These 13 T cell receptor beta chains originate from one sample sequenced in a study of CD8+CD57+ T cells in acquired aplastic anemia. The template for TCR beta VDJ and CDR3 sequence profiling was genomic DNA. TCRdb redid the calling of the reads with MiXCR, one entry per CDR3 protein. The repertoire consists of about 220,000 distinct CDR3 sequences, with 34% occurring once and the leading ten covering 1% to 1.3%. The specimen was sorted CD4+, CD8+, or CD8+CD57+ T cells (not recorded which) from PBMCs. These receptors all stem from a human donor in good health, serving as a control.

This clonotype was picked up many times. The chain combines TRBV5-1 with TRBJ1-1; D is possibly TRBD1 (6 bases). V was trimmed by 5 bases and J by 4 bases, leaving 12 bases between them. The CDR3 is 13 amino acids. CDR1 is SGHRS and CDR2 is YFSETQ in the germline V gene. CDR3 sequence (DNA): TGCGCCAGCAGGGTAGGGGGTGGCACTGAAGCTTTCTTT. Translating gives CASRVGGGTEAFF. The full variable domain, its missing parts supplied by reference TRBV5-1 and TRBJ1-1, is KAGVTQTPRYLIKTRGQQVTLSCSPISGHRSVSWYQQTPGQGLQFLFEYFSETQRNKGNFPGRFSGRQFSNSRSEMNVSTLELGDSALYLCASRVGGGTEAFFGQGTRLTVV.

This clonotype was seen repeatedly, ten times or more. The V gene is TRBV7-3, the J gene TRBJ2-1; TRBD2 agrees at 7 bases. This CDR3 contains 14 residues. The J segment lost 3 bases and the V segment lost 2 bases, leaving 1 base of the junction unmatched. Germline V CDR1 and CDR2: SGHTA, FQGTGA. The CDR3 DNA follows: TGTGCCAGCAGCTTAGGGGACTACTACAATGAGCAGTTCTTC. Protein: CASSLGDYYNEQFF.

V and J are TRBV5-4 and TRBJ1-2, with unresolved D. The V and J ends lost 4 bases and 8 bases respectively, with 18 bases between them. The CDR3 has 14 amino acids. The V gene's germline CDR1 is SGHNT and CDR2 YYREEE (reference sequence). The CDR3 reads CASSTKWTPGGYTF. DNA of the CDR3: TGTGCCAGCAGCACGAAATGGACCCCGGGGGGCTACACCTTC.

V usage is TRBV10-2 and J usage is TRBJ2-5; 8 bases are a match to TRBD1. CDR1 and CDR2 from the germline V gene are WSHSY and SAAADI. CDR3 length: 13 residues. V shed 7 bases and J 4 bases; nucleotides not matched to a gene: 5. The DNA of the CDR3 is TGCGCCAGCAATGGACAGGGAGGAGAGACCCAGTACTTC. This gives the protein CASNGQGGETQYF.

The chain couples TRBV7-9 to TRBJ2-1, with a possible D match to TRBD1 (6 bases). V was clipped by 5 bases and J by 7 bases, with 9 bases between them. The CDR3 totals 12 residues. Germline V gives CDR1 SEHNR, CDR2 FQNEAQ (reference sequence). CDR3 in amino acids: CASSTGWNEQFF. DNA for the CDR3: TGTGCCAGCAGCACAGGGTGGAATGAGCAGTTCTTC.

This clonotype was seen more than once but under ten times. The V call is TRBV10-3, the J call TRBJ2-7; D not certain. V was cut by 6 bases and J by 1 base, with 7 bases left in between. Germline lookup yields CDR1 ENHRY and CDR2 SYGVKD. This CDR3 spans 12 amino acids. The CDR3 region is CAIRDGSYEQYF. In DNA, the CDR3 is TGTGCCATCAGGGACGGTTCCTACGAGCAGTACTTC.

This clonotype was seen ten or more times. The gene calls are TRBV12-3 or TRBV12-4 and TRBJ2-3, with TRBD2 as a possible D gene (5 bases). This CDR3 is built from 15 residues. The V end was cut by 2 bases, the J end by 1 base, with 10 bases between. In nucleotides, the CDR3 is TGTGCCAGCAGTTTATACGCGGGCGGCACAGATACGCAGTATTTT. It specifies CASSLYAGGTDTQYF.

A remark on this clonotype: A read error may explain this, as a much larger clone is one base away. The CDR3 spells CSATERGNEQYF. For the CDR3, the DNA is TGCAGTGCTACGGAGCGTGGTAATGAGCAGTACTTC. The gene calls are TRBV20-1 and TRBJ2-7; D remains unclear. This CDR3 is 12 amino acids long. V was cut by 4 bases and J by 7 bases, with 14 bases left in between. CDR1 is DFQATT and CDR2 is SNEGSKA in the germline V gene (reference sequence).

This chain connects TRBV4-2 to TRBJ2-1; D may be TRBD2 (5 bases). The CDR3 runs to 19 residues. Germline V gene sequence: CDR1 LGHNA, CDR2 YNFKEQ. Between the trimmed V and J ends, which lost 0 bases and 10 bases, there was a span of 28 bases. The CDR3 reads CASSQDSSRVAGVSQEQFF. CDR3 nucleotides: TGTGCCAGCAGCCAAGATTCCTCGCGGGTCGCCGGCGTCAGTCAGGAGCAGTTCTTC.

This clonotype came up many times. The rearrangement joins TRBV2 to TRBJ1-1; D remains ambiguous. In germline, CDR1 is SNHLY, CDR2 FYNNEI. This CDR3 comprises 15 residues. V lost 6 bases, J lost 3 bases, and 17 bases lay in between. The DNA of the CDR3 is TGTGCCAGCAGGGCTTCCCCGAGCGGGTACACTGAAGCTTTCTTT. Protein sequence: CASRASPSGYTEAFF.

This clonotype was observed many times. CDR3 region: CATSDARTGEVYGYTF. For the CDR3, the DNA is TGTGCCACCAGTGATGCCCGGACCGGTGAGGTCTATGGCTACACCTTC. The chain employs TRBV24-1 and TRBJ1-2; D not certain. Trimming pared 3 bases from V and 4 bases from J, leaving 17 bases between. Germline V CDR1 and CDR2: KGHDR, SFDVKD. This CDR3 is built from 16 residues.

This chain links TRBV10-3 with TRBJ2-2, with D maybe TRBD2 (6 bases). V lost 3 bases to trimming and J lost 7 bases, with 18 bases between them. CDR3 size: 16 residues. The germline V gene has CDR1 ENHRY and CDR2 SYGVKD. Written as DNA, the CDR3 is TGTGCCATCAGTGACCCCGGACTATCGAGGGTCGGGGAGCTGTTTTTT. Its translation is CAISDPGLSRVGELFF.

As regards this clonotype: A junction boundary mismatches the germline segment, possibly from a read error. The chain joins TRBV20-1 to TRBJ1-1; D unresolved. The CDR3 totals 13 residues. The germline V gene has CDR1 DFQATT and CDR2 SNEGSKA (reference sequence). CDR3 region: CGARTRIDTEAFF. CDR3 DNA sequence: TGCGGTGCCCGGACGAGGATCGACACTGAAGCTTTCTTT.